These 28 T cell receptor beta chains share one sample of origin, sequenced in a study of technical replicates of blood from a handful of donors (dated by TCRdb to between 2016 and 2019). Receptors were amplified or captured by the immunoSEQ multiplex PCR assay. In TCRdb, the immuneACCESS table is reduced to in-frame sequences with V and J assigned. These tables do not hold every clone; where another copy was compared, an unresolved V gene accounts for under half, and the others remain unexplained. This sample comprises tens of thousands of clones, around nine tenths of them detected only once. The ten largest clones take up about 4.5% of the sample. The sequencing input was PBMCs. The receptor set was obtained from a human donor in good health. Some clones in this sample may be carry-over from other donors' samples.

The chain joins TRBV11-2 to TRBJ2-3; no clear D gene. This CDR3 is 14 amino acids long. CDR1 SGHAT and CDR2 FQNNGV come from the germline V gene. Trimming pared 1 base from V and 1 base from J, leaving 6 bases between. CDR3 sequence: CASSLGARTDTQYF. The CDR3 nucleotides read TGTGCCAGCAGCTTAGGGGCTCGCACAGATACGCAGTATTTT. The variable domain in full, completed from reference TRBV11-2 and TRBJ2-3, reads EAGVAQSPRYKIIEKRQSVAFWCNPISGHATLYWYQQILGQGPKLLIQFQNNGVVDDSQLPKDRFSAERLKGVDSTLKIQPAKLEDSAVYLCASSLGARTDTQYFGPGTRLTVL.

The rearrangement joins TRBV5-4 to TRBJ2-3; unclear D gene. Germline V gives CDR1 SGHNT, CDR2 YYREEE (reference sequence). V lost 2 bases and J 0 bases, leaving 10 bases between the germline ends. The CDR3 is made up of 15 amino acids. The CDR3 spells CASSLGGTSTDTQYF. As DNA, the CDR3 is TGTGCCAGCAGCTTAGGCGGAACTAGCACAGATACGCAGTATTTT.

A single count supports this clone. The chain uses TRBV6-1 and TRBJ1-1; weak D call: TRBD1 (5 bases). This CDR3 spans 14 amino acids. Per the germline V gene, CDR1 is MNHNS and CDR2 is SASEGT. V lost 3 bases and J 4 bases, leaving 12 bases between the germline ends. Here the CDR3 DNA reads TGTGCCAGCAGTGATGGGGGGTCGGGCACTGAAGCTTTCTTT. This sequence encodes CASSDGGSGTEAFF.

The chain has TRBV9 and TRBJ1-2; D is perhaps TRBD1 (6 bases). The germline CDR1 and CDR2 sequences are SGDLS and YYNGEE. V dropped 0 bases and J dropped 7 bases, with 13 bases sitting between them. There are 14 residues in the CDR3. CDR3 region: CASSVDVGGSGYTF. For the CDR3, the DNA is TGTGCCAGCAGCGTAGACGTTGGGGGCAGTGGCTACACCTTC.

V gene TRBV6-5 combines with J gene TRBJ2-7; TRBD1 might be the D (5 bases). Trimming took off 2 bases at V and 3 bases at J, with 11 bases between the two ends. This CDR3 has 14 residues. Per germline, CDR1 MNHEY and CDR2 SVGAGI. Written as DNA, the CDR3 is TGTGCCAGCAGTTACGGACACGAGAGCTACGAGCAGTACTTC. It yields the protein CASSYGHESYEQYF.

CDR3 loop: CASSLGSGGPNEQFF. CDR3 coding DNA: TGCGCCAGCAGCTTGGGCAGCGGGGGTCCCAATGAGCAGTTCTTC. This chain connects TRBV5-1 to TRBJ2-1; the match to TRBD2 covers 8 bases. V shed 0 bases, J shed 6 bases, and the junction held 5 bases outside the gene matches. The CDR3 consists of 15 residues. Germline CDR1 is SGHRS and CDR2 is YFSETQ.

The V and J genes are TRBV5-1 and TRBJ1-1, with 9 nucleotides matching TRBD1. The CDR3 is 14 amino acids. Germline assignment: CDR1 SGHRS and CDR2 YFSETQ. Losses at the gene ends were 4 bases for V and 6 bases for J; bases not matched to a gene: 7. CDR3 in amino acids: CASSLTGGLSEAFF. In nucleotides, the CDR3 is TGCGCCAGCAGCCTGACAGGGGGACTCTCTGAAGCTTTCTTT.

This chain connects TRBV6-6 to TRBJ2-7, with 8 bases that match TRBD1. The junction had 11 bases not matched to a gene; V was cut back by 6 bases and J by 4 bases. CDR3 length: 15 residues. CDR1 is MNHNY and CDR2 is SVGAGI in the germline V gene (reference sequence). CDR3 amino acids: CASSRAGQGAYEQYF. CDR3 sequence (DNA): TGTGCCAGCAGCCGCGCCGGGCAGGGGGCATACGAGCAGTACTTC.

CDR3 bases: TGTGCTAGTGCCCCTCCGGGGGGACCCTACAATGAGCAGTTCTTC. Amino acid sequence: CASAPPGGPYNEQFF. The V gene is TRBV12-5, the J gene TRBJ2-1; 7 positions agree with TRBD2. CDR1 and CDR2 from the germline V gene are LGHNT and FRNRAP. This CDR3 is built from 15 residues. Trimming cost V 7 bases and J 2 bases; bases outside gene matches: 8.

This clone was detected only a few times. V gene TRBV7-2 combines with J gene TRBJ2-1, with a weak D call TRBD1 (5 bases). V lost 6 bases and J lost 7, with 22 bases in between. From germline, CDR1 is SGHTA and CDR2 FQGNSA. The CDR3 extends over 16 amino acids. The CDR3 nucleotides are TGTGCCAGCAGTAGATCTGGCAGCCTCTCAGGGAATGAGCAGTTCTTC. Translating it yields CASSRSGSLSGNEQFF.

This chain joins TRBV6-4 and TRBJ2-1; TRBD2 matches at 9 bases. Germline V gene lookup returns CDR1 MRHNA and CDR2 SNTAGT. This CDR3 region has 17 residues. Unmatched junction bases numbered 9, after V lost 3 bases and J lost 3 bases. Here the CDR3 DNA reads TGTGCCAGCAGTGAGGGCTGGCGGGAGGGCTTCTACAATGAGCAGTTCTTC. Translating it yields CASSEGWREGFYNEQFF.

The J gene is TRBJ1-5, the V gene TRBV2; D perhaps matches TRBD1 (6 bases). The CDR3 runs 14 residues. CDR1 and CDR2 from the germline V gene are SNHLY and FYNNEI. The ends were cut back, 6 bases at V and 0 bases at J, with 9 bases in the middle. The CDR3 nucleotides read TGTGCCAGCAGGACAGGTTTTAGCAATCAGCCCCAGCATTTT. Its translation: CASRTGFSNQPQHF.

The V call is TRBV5-1, the J call TRBJ2-7, with 13 bases fitting TRBD2. Germline V lookup: CDR1 SGHRS, CDR2 YFSETQ. V lost 4 bases to trimming and J lost 6 bases; unmatched junction nucleotides: 7. The CDR3 contains 15 residues. The CDR3 reads CASSGLAGVLGEQYF. The CDR3 DNA reads as TGCGCCAGCAGCGGACTAGCGGGAGTGCTGGGCGAGCAGTACTTC.

V is TRBV4-3 and J is TRBJ1-4; D is uncertain. Trimming pared 4 bases from V and 4 bases from J, leaving 13 bases between. CDR3 length: 15 residues. Germline V gene data show CDR1 as LGHNA and CDR2 as YSLEER. As DNA, the CDR3 is TGCGCCAGCAGCCCGAGAGGGCAGCTTAATGAAAAACTGTTTTTT. Translating it yields CASSPRGQLNEKLFF.

J is TRBJ1-1 and V is TRBV4-2, with 8 positions matching TRBD1. Per germline, CDR1 LGHNA and CDR2 YNFKEQ. This CDR3 comprises 15 residues. Trimming took 4 bases from V and 6 from J; bases not matched to a gene: 10. The CDR3 DNA is TGTGCCAGCAGCCCAACCCAGGACAGGGAGCCTGAAGCTTTCTTT. Its translation: CASSPTQDREPEAFF.

J is TRBJ1-3 and V is TRBV4-3, with 8 nucleotides matching TRBD1. After removal of 2 bases from V and 3 bases from J, the junction contained 3 bases not matched to a gene. Germline V gives CDR1 LGHNA, CDR2 YSLEER. The CDR3 consists of 15 residues. The CDR3 DNA reads TGCGCCAGCAGCCAACTCAGGGGGCTTGGAAACACCATATATTTT. As protein: CASSQLRGLGNTIYF.

The V call is TRBV9, the J call TRBJ2-6; possible D gene TRBD1, 6 bases. V lost 0 bases, J lost 0 bases, and 13 bases lay in between. The V gene's germline CDR1 is SGDLS and CDR2 YYNGEE. The CDR3 is 18 amino acids. CDR3 DNA sequence: TGTGCCAGCAGCGTAGCGGGACAAGGCGGCTCTGGGGCCAACGTCCTGACTTTC. Protein sequence: CASSVAGQGGSGANVLTF.

The V and J genes are TRBV5-1 and TRBJ2-7, with 10 bases identical to TRBD2. The CDR3 runs to 14 residues. The germline V gene encodes CDR1 SGHRS and CDR2 YFSETQ. V gave up 6 bases and J gave up 2 bases; unmatched junction bases: 5. The chain's CDR3 is CASTWTSGTYEQYF. CDR3 nucleotides: TGCGCCAGCACCTGGACTAGCGGAACCTACGAGCAGTACTTC.

The chain employs TRBV5-1 and TRBJ2-1, with D possibly matching TRBD1 (5 bases). The CDR3 length is 15 residues. V shed 0 bases and J shed 8 bases, with 15 bases lying between them. Germline values: CDR1 SGHRS, CDR2 YFSETQ. CDR3 residues: CASSLEPGSFYEQFF. The CDR3 nucleotides read TGCGCCAGCAGCTTGGAGCCAGGGTCGTTTTATGAGCAGTTCTTC.

Only a few counts were recorded for this clone. The rearrangement uses TRBV10-3 and TRBJ1-2; 10 bases align to TRBD1. The CDR3 extends over 17 amino acids. Losses at the gene ends were 3 bases for V and 4 bases for J; bases not matched to a gene: 11. Germline V CDR1 and CDR2: ENHRY, SYGVKD. The CDR3 region is CAISDSDRGASSYGYTF. The CDR3 DNA reads TGTGCCATCAGTGACTCGGACAGGGGGGCTTCTAGCTATGGCTACACCTTC.

This sequence joins TRBV5-8 and TRBJ2-3; 7 bases are shared with TRBD1. Trimming removed 4 bases from V and 4 bases from J; junction bases left unmatched: 3. Germline loops: CDR1 SGHTS, CDR2 YDEGEE. CDR3 length: 13 amino acids. The chain's CDR3 is CASSRGQPDTQYF. The CDR3 bases are TGTGCCAGCAGCCGGGGACAGCCAGATACGCAGTATTTT.

This clone was observed once. The chain is built from TRBV30 and TRBJ2-7, with 9 bases that match TRBD2. Germline V CDR1 and CDR2: GTSNPN, SVGIG (reference sequence). The junction had 14 bases not matched to a gene; V was cut back by 5 bases and J by 0 bases. The CDR3 is 17 amino acids. DNA of the CDR3: TGTGCCTGGGAGGGAGGTAGCGGGAGATCTAGCTCCTACGAGCAGTACTTC. Residues: CAWEGGSGRSSSYEQYF.

The rearrangement joins TRBV5-8 to TRBJ2-1, with D unresolved. Trimming pared 0 bases from V and 9 bases from J, leaving 13 bases between. From germline, CDR1 is SGHTS and CDR2 YDEGEE. The CDR3 is made up of 14 amino acids. The CDR3 sequence is CASSLEATRGEQFF. The CDR3 bases are TGTGCCAGCAGCTTGGAGGCCACGCGAGGTGAGCAGTTCTTC.

The chain employs TRBV9 and TRBJ2-5; possibly TRBD2 for D (6 bases). Germline values: CDR1 SGDLS, CDR2 YYNGEE. V dropped 4 bases and J dropped 1 base, with 8 bases sitting between them. The length of the CDR3 is 13 residues. Here the CDR3 DNA reads TGTGCCAGCAGCACGACTAGCCAAGAGACCCAGTACTTC. It codes for CASSTTSQETQYF.

This chain links TRBV6-6 with TRBJ2-1, with TRBD2 identical over 8 bases. With V trimmed by 5 bases and J by 8 bases, 8 bases remained unmatched. Germline lookup yields CDR1 MNHNY and CDR2 SVGAGI (reference sequence). This CDR3 is built from 14 residues. The DNA for the CDR3 is TGTGCCAGCAGTCCCGGGGGGGCCCGGGATGAGCAGTTCTTC. This encodes CASSPGGARDEQFF.

The V and J genes are TRBV6-6 and TRBJ2-7; D is uncertain. Germline CDR1 and CDR2: MNHNY and SVGAGI (reference sequence). This CDR3 is 14 amino acids long. V was trimmed by 2 bases and J by 0 bases, leaving 8 bases between them. CDR3 amino acids: CASSYHSNSYEQYF. The CDR3 DNA sequence: TGTGCCAGCAGTTACCATTCTAACTCCTACGAGCAGTACTTC.

The CDR3 is CASSLTSADTQYF. CDR3 nucleotide sequence: TGTGCCAGCAGCCTGACTAGTGCAGATACGCAGTATTTT. This sequence joins TRBV7-8 and TRBJ2-3; D is possibly TRBD2 (6 bases). In germline, CDR1 is SGHVS, CDR2 FQNEAQ. This CDR3 spans 13 amino acids. V was pared by 5 bases and J by 4 bases, with 10 bases between.

The chain is built from TRBV29-1 and TRBJ2-7; no firm D call. Germline V gene sequence: CDR1 SQVTM, CDR2 ANQGSEA. This CDR3 comprises 12 residues. The V end was cut by 6 bases, the J end by 1 base, with 10 bases between. The CDR3 coding sequence is TGCAGCGTCTCTACCACTTCCTACGAGCAGTACTTC. This encodes CSVSTTSYEQYF.